Below are 13 T cell receptor beta chains sequenced from a single sample in a study of regulatory T cells in long-lasting Graves disease. The authors built TCR beta libraries using iRepertoire HTBI primers and Arm-PCR of CDR3 regions. Each CDR3 protein is one row after TCRdb ran MiXCR on the multiplex PCR reads. Found here are about 470,000 distinct CDR3 sequences, 15% of them singletons; the top ten hold around 15%. Indicated time point: newly diagnosed GD, antithyroid drugs for less than 3 months. The authors made the TCR library using RNA they extracted from PBMCs. These sequences were also reported in another study, on T cells in Graves' hyperthyroidism and ophthalmopathy.

Specimen: peripheral blood mononuclear cells (PBMCs), collected at new diagnosis, from a patient treated with antithyroid drugs. Receptors were obtained from a woman under 40 with Graves disease.

This clonotype appeared a few times. This chain joins TRBV28 and TRBJ1-2; unclear D gene. V was trimmed by 3 bases and J by 4 bases, leaving 9 bases between them. The CDR3 extends over 13 amino acids. The germline gives CDR1 MDHEN, CDR2 SYDVKM. The CDR3 DNA reads as TGTGCCAGCAGTTTCTTTGGGCCCTATGGCTACACCTTC. As protein: CASSFFGPYGYTF.

This clonotype was counted ten times or more. The chain carries TRBV7-3 and TRBJ2-3; the match to TRBD2 covers 12 bases. Germline CDR1 and CDR2: SGHTA and FQGTGA. The CDR3 extends over 17 amino acids. Trimming removed 0 bases from V and 6 bases from J; junction bases left unmatched: 7. CDR3: CASSLTMTSGSLDTQYF. The CDR3 DNA follows: TGTGCCAGCAGCTTAACGATGACTAGCGGGAGTTTGGATACGCAGTATTTT.

As regards this clonotype: A much more abundant neighbour one base away suggests this may be a read error. The chain uses TRBV12-3 or TRBV12-4 and TRBJ2-7; 10 positions agree with TRBD2. V shed 7 bases, J shed 7 bases, and the junction held 13 bases outside the gene matches. CDR3 length: 15 residues. The CDR3 loop is CASTYSSGSYNEQYF. In DNA, the CDR3 is TGTGCCAGCACCTATTCTAGCGGGAGCTACAATGAGCAGTACTTC.

This clonotype has a handful of counts. This chain links TRBV9 with TRBJ2-1, with unresolved D. CDR1 and CDR2 (germline): SGDLS, YYNGEE. Trimming cost V 0 bases and J 6 bases, with 10 bases left between them. The CDR3 has 14 amino acids. CDR3 region: CASSVGGSLNEQFF. The CDR3 DNA reads as TGTGCCAGCAGCGTAGGTGGTAGCCTCAATGAGCAGTTCTTC.

On this clonotype itself: A much larger clone is a single base away; this may be a read error. V is TRBV28 and J is TRBJ2-7; D ambiguous. Germline V gives CDR1 MDHEN, CDR2 SYDVKM. This CDR3 has 15 amino acids. Trimming stripped 1 base from V and 7 bases from J, with 17 bases between. The DNA of the CDR3 is TGTGCCAGCAGTTTATCCTGGAGCTCCTACAATGAGCAGTACTTC. As protein: CASSLSWSSYNEQYF.

This clonotype appeared many times. The rearrangement links TRBV20-1 to TRBJ2-1, with D maybe TRBD1 (6 bases). Trimming cost V 1 base and J 0 bases, with 10 bases left between them. From germline, CDR1 is DFQATT and CDR2 SNEGSKA (reference sequence). The CDR3 has 15 residues. CDR3 sequence (DNA): TGCAGTGCTAGAGCCGGACAGAGCTCCTACAATGAGCAGTTCTTC. This translates into CSARAGQSSYNEQFF.

In its sample, this clonotype was seen many times. The chain employs TRBV6-2 or TRBV6-3 and TRBJ2-1, with 13 positions matching TRBD2. The CDR3 covers 15 residues. The V gene's germline CDR1 is MNHEY and CDR2 SVGEGT. J gave up 5 bases and V 5 bases, and 3 bases lay outside the gene matches. The CDR3 bases are TGTGCCAGCAGTGCCGGGACTAGCGGGAACAATGAGCAGTTCTTC. This sequence encodes CASSAGTSGNNEQFF.

There are many counts of this clonotype. The rearrangement links TRBV18 to TRBJ2-1, with 7 bases that match TRBD1. Germline CDR1 and CDR2: KGHSH and LQKENI. J gave up 4 bases and V 4 bases, and 4 bases lay outside the gene matches. The CDR3 runs 14 residues. In nucleotides, the CDR3 is TGTGCCAGCTCACGCCCAGGGGGTTACAATGAGCAGTTCTTC. It specifies CASSRPGGYNEQFF.

This clonotype appeared a few times. This chain links TRBV29-1 with TRBJ2-7, with unresolved D. Germline assignment: CDR1 SQVTM and CDR2 ANQGSEA. The CDR3 is made up of 13 amino acids. V gave up 0 bases and J gave up 0 bases, with 6 bases separating them. CDR3 protein: CSVEEQSSYEQYF. CDR3 in DNA: TGCAGCGTTGAAGAACAGAGCTCCTACGAGCAGTACTTC.

The table lists this clonotype with a few counts. The chain employs TRBV6-1 and TRBJ2-3; D possibly corresponds to TRBD2 (6 bases). In germline, CDR1 is MNHNS, CDR2 SASEGT. Trimming removed 7 bases at V and 3 bases at J, with 11 bases between. The CDR3 length is 13 residues. CDR3 in DNA: TGTGCCAGCATGGGGGGATGGACAGATACGCAGTATTTT. It yields the protein CASMGGWTDTQYF.

This clonotype was seen only a few times. The chain joins TRBV2 to TRBJ1-2; D ambiguous. This CDR3 comprises 15 residues. Germline V gene sequence: CDR1 SNHLY, CDR2 FYNNEI. V was trimmed by 4 bases and J by 1 base, leaving 13 bases between them. CDR3 region: CASSGQEKFNYGYTF. Here the CDR3 DNA reads TGTGCCAGCAGTGGGCAGGAAAAATTTAACTATGGCTACACCTTC.

In its sample, this clonotype was seen many times. A junction end diverges from the germline sequence, so it may reflect a read error. The V and J genes are TRBV7-2 and TRBJ2-3, with 8 bases aligning to TRBD2. Per the germline V gene, CDR1 is SGHTA and CDR2 is FQGNSA. This CDR3 is built from 16 residues. For the CDR3, the DNA is TGTGCCAGCAGCTTAATAGCGGGGATTAGCATAGATACGCAGTATTTT. It codes for CASSLIAGISIDTQYF.

This clonotype was observed at least ten times. The rearrangement uses TRBV7-2 and TRBJ2-2; weak D call: TRBD2 (6 bases). This CDR3 is 13 amino acids long. V lost 10 bases, J lost 6 bases, and 15 bases lay in between. Looked up from germline, CDR1 is SGHTA and CDR2 is FQGNSA. The CDR3 here is CANEFGSPGELFF. The CDR3 bases are TGTGCCAACGAATTCGGGAGCCCCGGGGAGCTGTTTTTT.